Presented here are 15 T cell receptor beta chains from one specimen sequenced in a study of blood T cell repertoires in COVID-19. Sequencing used immunoSEQ multiplex PCR; TCRdb keeps in-frame clones, though not all of them. Here the sample spans about 83,000 clones, 90% being singletons. Sequenced sample: peripheral blood. These receptors all come from a woman older than 75 with active or convalescent COVID-19.

The J gene is TRBJ2-2, the V gene TRBV7-7, with D maybe TRBD1 (6 bases). The germline CDR1 and CDR2 sequences are SSHAT and FNYEAQ (reference sequence). Trimming removed 5 bases from V and 4 bases from J, with 11 bases in between. The CDR3 is 14 residues long. The CDR3: CASSEQGVTGELFF. The DNA of the CDR3 is TGTGCCAGCAGCGAACAGGGAGTCACCGGGGAGCTGTTTTTT.

The chain is built from TRBV7-9 and TRBJ2-7; 11 bases match TRBD2. Per germline, CDR1 SEHNR and CDR2 FQNEAQ (reference sequence). J was trimmed by 4 bases and V by 6 bases; bases with no gene match: 8. There are 15 residues in the CDR3. This chain's CDR3 is CASSSLAGAKYEQYF. CDR3 DNA sequence: TGTGCCAGCAGTTCACTAGCGGGGGCTAAATACGAGCAGTACTTC. The full variable domain, its missing parts supplied by reference TRBV7-9 and TRBJ2-7, is DTGVSQNPRHKITKRGQNVTFRCDPISEHNRLYWYRQTLGQGPEFLTYFQNEAQLEKSRLLSDRFSAERPKGSFSTLEIQRTEQGDSAMYLCASSSLAGAKYEQYFGPGTRLTVT.

The V call is TRBV7-9, the J call TRBJ1-5; 10 bases agree with TRBD1. In germline, CDR1 is SEHNR, CDR2 FQNEAQ (reference sequence). The CDR3 is made up of 15 amino acids. The V segment lost 1 base and the J segment 4 bases; nucleotides outside the gene matches: 1. The CDR3 sequence: CASSLGQGANQPQHF. DNA of the CDR3: TGTGCCAGCAGCTTAGGACAGGGGGCGAATCAGCCCCAGCATTTT.

The chain joins TRBV7-2 to TRBJ2-5; D gene uncertain. Trimming took off 0 bases at V and 2 bases at J, with 4 bases between the two ends. Germline values: CDR1 SGHTA, CDR2 FQGNSA. The CDR3 loop spans 13 amino acids. The CDR3 spells CASSLALQETQYF. The CDR3 coding sequence is TGTGCCAGCAGCTTAGCGCTACAAGAGACCCAGTACTTC.

The chain recombines TRBV5-1 with TRBJ2-1, with D unclear. The CDR3 loop spans 14 amino acids. The germline gives CDR1 SGHRS, CDR2 YFSETQ. The V and J ends lost 2 bases and 4 bases respectively, with 10 bases between them. The CDR3 loop reads CASSFRSLYNEQFF. The CDR3 nucleotides read TGCGCCAGCAGCTTCAGGTCCCTTTACAATGAGCAGTTCTTC.

The rearrangement uses TRBV2 and TRBJ1-3; no reliable D call. V lost 4 bases to trimming and J lost 0 bases, with 7 bases between them. The CDR3 sequence is 14 residues long. Per germline, CDR1 SNHLY and CDR2 FYNNEI. The CDR3 region has the DNA TGTGCCAGCAGTGGGACTAGCTCTGGAAACACCATATATTTT. This encodes CASSGTSSGNTIYF.

This clone occurred a few times. V is TRBV28 and J is TRBJ1-2, with a tentative D call TRBD1 (5 bases). The CDR3 contains 14 residues. Germline values: CDR1 MDHEN, CDR2 SYDVKM. Trimming left V 8 bases short and J 2 bases short, with 15 bases between. The CDR3 loop is CASGGAGTNYGYTF. The CDR3 DNA follows: TGTGCCAGCGGTGGGGCAGGAACAAACTATGGCTACACCTTC.

This chain links TRBV4-2 with TRBJ1-1, with 7 bases that match TRBD1. After removal of 4 bases from V and 0 bases from J, the junction contained 8 bases not matched to a gene. Germline V gives CDR1 LGHNA, CDR2 YNFKEQ. The CDR3 is 16 amino acids. The CDR3 reads CASSLRDRVMNTEAFF. The CDR3 region has the DNA TGTGCCAGCAGCCTACGGGACAGAGTAATGAACACTGAAGCTTTCTTT.

This chain links TRBV5-1 with TRBJ2-2, with D perhaps TRBD2 (6 bases). There are 14 residues in the CDR3. Trimming left V 4 bases short and J 0 bases short, with 7 bases between. Germline V gives CDR1 SGHRS, CDR2 YFSETQ. The CDR3 coding sequence is TGCGCCAGCAGCCGGGACTCGAACACCGGGGAGCTGTTTTTT. Encoded protein: CASSRDSNTGELFF.

The V call is TRBV19, the J call TRBJ1-5, with 7 bases matching TRBD1. The germline CDR1 and CDR2 sequences are LNHDA and SQIVND (reference sequence). This CDR3 is 13 amino acids long. V shed 2 bases and J 6 bases; nucleotides not matched to a gene: 1. CDR3 in amino acids: CASSIQGGQPQHF. CDR3 nucleotides: TGTGCCAGTAGTATACAGGGGGGTCAGCCCCAGCATTTT.

In this sample, this clone turned up once. The chain is built from TRBV28 and TRBJ1-2, with D perhaps TRBD1 (6 bases). V gave up 5 bases and J gave up 8 bases, with 18 bases separating them. Germline CDR1 reads MDHEN; CDR2 reads SYDVKM. The CDR3 consists of 14 residues. CDR3 region: CASSQPSRGDGYTF. For the CDR3, the DNA is TGTGCCAGCAGTCAACCATCCAGGGGAGACGGCTACACCTTC.

The sample holds one count of this clone. The rearrangement uses TRBV12-3 or TRBV12-4 and TRBJ1-2; D gene unclear. V dropped 4 bases and J dropped 0 bases, with 6 bases sitting between them. This CDR3 region has 13 residues. Here the CDR3 reads CASSYGPNYGYTF. The CDR3 DNA reads TGTGCCAGCAGTTATGGGCCTAACTATGGCTACACCTTC.

This clone was observed once. This sequence joins TRBV10-3 and TRBJ2-7; unclear D gene. Trimming shortened V by 2 bases and J by 0 bases, and 11 bases separated the two germline ends. The CDR3 is 15 amino acids. Germline assignment: CDR1 ENHRY and CDR2 SYGVKD. The DNA of the CDR3 is TGTGCCATCAGTGAGGGGCTGGTTAGCTCCTACGAGCAGTACTTC. Its translation: CAISEGLVSSYEQYF.

The chain combines TRBV28 with TRBJ1-2; TRBD1 agrees at 8 bases. CDR3 length: 14 amino acids. The ends lost 8 bases at V and 3 bases at J; junction bases unmatched: 8. CDR1 is MDHEN and CDR2 is SYDVKM in the germline V gene. The CDR3 bases are TGTGCCAGCCGGATGGAGGACAGGGACTATGGCTACACCTTC. Its translation: CASRMEDRDYGYTF.

V usage is TRBV9 and J usage is TRBJ1-1; D gene unclear. Trimming took 4 bases from V and 1 from J, leaving 5 bases between them. CDR1 SGDLS and CDR2 YYNGEE come from the germline V gene. CDR3 size: 12 residues. CDR3 bases: TGTGCCAGCAGCTCCCGGAACACTGAAGCTTTCTTT. It encodes CASSSRNTEAFF.